Listed here are 6 T cell receptor beta chains from one sample, sequenced in a study of liver allograft versus peripheral blood T cells. As for the study in general: Transplanted livers and recipients' peripheral blood had their T cell receptor repertoires compared.

TCRdb re-analysed the reads in MiXCR, keeping a single row per CDR3 protein. The sample holds 14,000 or so distinct CDR3 sequences, roughly 20% seen once. All receptors come from a human patient who had a liver transplant. Some T cells here may be from the graft donor.

By share, this clonotype ranks as medium-sized. The genes are TRBV18 and TRBJ1-2, with D possibly being TRBD1 (5 bases). Trimming pared 6 bases from V and 3 bases from J, leaving 17 bases between. This CDR3 contains 15 residues. Germline CDR1 reads KGHSH; CDR2 reads LQKENI. CDR3 sequence (DNA): TGTGCCAGCTCCCTAGGGGTTGGGACTGACTATGGCTACACCTTC. This encodes CASSLGVGTDYGYTF. Full variable domain (outside the CDR3, taken from reference TRBV18 and TRBJ1-2): NAGVMQNPRHLVRRRGQEARLRCSPMKGHSHVYWYRQLPEEGLKFMVYLQKENIIDESGMPKERFSAEFPKEGPSILRIQQVVRGDSAAYFCASSLGVGTDYGYTFGSGTRLTVV.

The chain combines TRBV19 with TRBJ1-4; 10 bases line up with TRBD1. Trimming at V came to 10 bases and at J to 5 bases, leaving 7 bases not matched to a gene. There are 14 residues in the CDR3. In germline, CDR1 is LNHDA, CDR2 SQIVND (reference sequence). The CDR3 DNA reads TGTGCCACCACCCAGGGACAGGGGAATGAAAAACTGTTTTTT. It translates to CATTQGQGNEKLFF.

The chain uses TRBV5-4 and TRBJ1-1; D is unclear. Germline lookup yields CDR1 SGHNT and CDR2 YYREEE (reference sequence). The CDR3 length is 13 residues. V gave up 3 bases and J gave up 1 base, with 7 bases separating them. The CDR3 DNA sequence: TGTGCCAGCAGCTCCTACTCGAACACTGAAGCTTTCTTT. Translating gives CASSSYSNTEAFF.

This clonotype has a handful of counts. The chain uses TRBV20-1 and TRBJ1-2; no clear D gene. Germline CDR1 is DFQATT and CDR2 is SNEGSKA (reference sequence). This CDR3 is built from 14 residues. The V and J ends lost 2 bases and 0 bases respectively, with 10 bases between them. CDR3 in amino acids: CSARNTASNYGYTF. The CDR3, as DNA: TGCAGTGCTAGAAACACAGCCTCTAACTATGGCTACACCTTC.

A few counts support this clonotype. J is TRBJ2-1 and V is TRBV6-5; unclear D gene. Trimming shortened V by 5 bases and J by 10 bases, and 9 bases separated the two germline ends. CDR1 is MNHEY, CDR2 SVGAGI, per germline. This CDR3 has 11 amino acids. The CDR3 is CASSTGREQFF. The DNA for the CDR3 is TGTGCCAGCAGTACCGGCAGGGAGCAGTTCTTC.

This clonotype was seen a few times. The chain carries TRBV6-2 or TRBV6-3 and TRBJ1-5; 11 bases line up with TRBD1. This CDR3 is 16 amino acids long. CDR1 is MNHEY, CDR2 SVGEGT, per germline. Trimming took 2 bases from V and 8 from J; bases not matched to a gene: 8. Here the CDR3 reads CASSYARTGGREPQHF. CDR3 DNA: TGTGCCAGCAGTTACGCGCGGACAGGGGGCCGGGAGCCCCAGCATTTT.